The following is a TCR beta chain sequence with its context. Its antigen remains unknown. These data come from a study of cytomegalovirus exposure and HLA in healthy donors. The PCR made use of 60 Vbeta and 13 Jbeta primers. In the authors' methods: A follow-up analysis tallied some 80 million unique TCR beta chains, about 11 million shared. Generated by immunoSEQ multiplex PCR, the TCRdb table keeps only in-frame clones and is missing some. V, J and clone size reflect that table, while D and trimming were determined from the DNA. Here the sample spans about 140,000 clones, around three quarters being singletons. Study outcomes and limitations: Several of the most significant clusters were apparently associated with common viral pathogens in a later analysis.

J lost 2 bases, V lost 6 bases, and 1 base had no gene match. The germline V gene has CDR1 LNHDA and CDR2 SQIVND (reference sequence). The length of the CDR3 is 14 residues. This receptor was taken from a man in his thirties or forties in good health. The chain combines TRBV19 with TRBJ2-1, with TRBD1 identical over 10 bases. The sample was PBMCs. The CDR3 coding sequence is TGTGCCAGTAGGGACAGGGGGGCCTACAATGAGCAGTTCTTC. Translated, it gives CASRDRGAYNEQFF. Combining the CDR3 with reference TRBV19 and TRBJ2-1 gives the whole variable domain DGGITQSPKYLFRKEGQNVTLSCEQNLNHDAMYWYRQDPGQGLRLIYYSQIVNDFQKGDIAEGYSVSREKKESFPLTVTSAQKNPTAFYLCASRDRGAYNEQFFGPGTRLTVL.